These 5 T cell receptor beta chains share one sample of origin, sequenced in a study of T cell responses to AZD1222 COVID-19 vaccine. Assay used: immunoSEQ multiplex PCR; TCRdb lists only in-frame clones, some missing. The sample records 95,000 to 150,000 clones, around 90% being singletons. Sequenced material: peripheral blood, taken 28 days after the second dose of the MenACWY control vaccine. These receptors all come from an adult who received the MenACWY meningococcal vaccine as a control.

The J gene is TRBJ2-7, the V gene TRBV11-2; TRBD2 matches at 14 bases. The CDR3 length is 14 residues. V trimming: 5 bases; J trimming: 5 bases; junction bases outside the gene matches: 2. Per the germline V gene, CDR1 is SGHAT and CDR2 is FQNNGV. The CDR3 sequence is CASSAGLAGDEQYF. For the CDR3, the DNA is TGTGCCAGCAGCGCGGGACTAGCGGGAGACGAGCAGTACTTC.

The rearrangement uses TRBV19 and TRBJ1-2, with unresolved D. V was pared by 0 bases and J by 3 bases, with 5 bases between. This CDR3 has 13 amino acids. Germline V CDR1 and CDR2: LNHDA, SQIVND (reference sequence). The chain's CDR3 is CASSIDGYYGYTF. The CDR3 DNA is TGTGCCAGTAGTATAGACGGTTACTATGGCTACACCTTC.

The rearrangement uses TRBV6-2 or TRBV6-3 and TRBJ2-3; D gene ambiguous. This CDR3 spans 13 amino acids. Germline V gives CDR1 MNHEY, CDR2 SVGEGT. V lost 3 bases and J 7 bases, leaving 11 bases between the germline ends. The CDR3: CASSYSWKNTQYF. The CDR3 DNA follows: TGTGCCAGCAGTTATTCCTGGAAAAATACGCAGTATTTT.

The rearrangement joins TRBV6-2 or TRBV6-3 to TRBJ1-6, with D perhaps TRBD1 (5 bases). Looked up from germline, CDR1 is MNHEY and CDR2 is SVGEGT. V shed 0 bases and J shed 12 bases, with 12 bases lying between them. The CDR3 extends over 14 amino acids. The CDR3 reads CASSYSYTTGPLHF. The DNA of the CDR3 is TGTGCCAGCAGTTACTCATACACCACAGGACCCCTCCACTTT.

V and J are TRBV24-1 and TRBJ1-2, with D uncertain. The CDR3 totals 13 residues. Germline V gives CDR1 KGHDR, CDR2 SFDVKD. V gave up 5 bases and J gave up 6 bases, with 12 bases separating them. The CDR3 here is CATSGAQNDGYTF. CDR3 DNA: TGTGCCACCAGTGGGGCTCAGAATGATGGCTACACCTTC.